This entry features one T cell receptor (beta chain) sequence. The antigen it binds to is not known. No qualities accompany the bases; no much larger clone lies one base away. V gives up 7 bases and J gives up 4 bases, and the segment between their germline ends measures 17 bases. The CDR3, from cysteine to phenylalanine, totals 14 residues. Of the read, only the CDR3 DNA is kept; its 42 bases are in frame from base 1. Based on the germline V gene, the CDR1 and CDR2 sequences are MNHEY and SVGEGT. The library was obtained by RT-PCR. This sample was sequenced with an Illumina HiSeq 2500. TCRdb reworked the public reads: Q25 trimming with fastp, MiXCR clone assembly, productive beta chains retained. Merged by CDR3 protein, the rows form single entries marked with the most common genes and DNA. The sample table lists hundreds of thousands of distinct CDR3 sequences, around 15% of them with a count of one. The ten biggest clones cover about 7.6% of the sample.

This record comes from a study of response to subunit inactivated influenza vaccine listed by TCRdb under 2018. Context from the whole study: The study used deep quantitative T cell receptor repertoire profiling to track responses to a trivalent subunit inactivated influenza vaccine. Broad study findings and their caveats: It was suggested by the authors that each seasonal influenza vaccination may recruit only a limited number of new T cells.

The receptor was isolated from a man in his forties or fifties who received an inactivated influenza vaccine. Donor details come from another sample of the same person, matched by shared clones. Recombination linked TRBV6-2 or TRBV6-3 to TRBJ2-7; the D gene is possibly TRBD1, with 6 bases matching. Sequencing used PBMCs from blood, obtained around two weeks before vaccination. Here the CDR3 is given as CASTRDTGFYEQYF. The DNA sequence is as follows: TGTGCCAGCACCCGGGACACGGGATTTTACGAGCAGTACTTC.